This entry lists 6 T cell receptor beta chains sequenced from one sample in a study of blood T cell repertoires in COVID-19. Data came from immunoSEQ multiplex PCR; TCRdb stores just in-frame clones and leaves some out. This table holds over 65,000 clones, about 90% found once. Sequenced: peripheral blood. The source is a human donor in a cohort sampled during active COVID-19.

The rearrangement links TRBV19 to TRBJ1-2; 9 bases align to TRBD1. J gave up 2 bases and V 3 bases, and 10 bases lay outside the gene matches. The CDR3 totals 17 residues. In germline, CDR1 is LNHDA, CDR2 SQIVND (reference sequence). The CDR3 bases are TGTGCCAGTAGTATTACGGGACAGGGCAGGTTCAACTATGGCTACACCTTC. Translation: CASSITGQGRFNYGYTF.

The J gene is TRBJ2-5, the V gene TRBV7-9, with TRBD1 matching over 8 bases. This CDR3 has 15 amino acids. Germline CDR1 is SEHNR and CDR2 is FQNEAQ (reference sequence). Trimming at V came to 4 bases and at J to 3 bases, leaving 7 bases not matched to a gene. CDR3 region: CASSYGTGAKETQYF. CDR3 in DNA: TGTGCCAGCAGCTACGGGACAGGCGCGAAAGAGACCCAGTACTTC.

This sequence joins TRBV18 and TRBJ2-3, with TRBD1 identical over 12 bases. The CDR3 sequence is 16 residues long. With 2 bases clipped from V and 4 bases from J, the junction kept 4 bases outside the gene matches. In germline, CDR1 is KGHSH, CDR2 LQKENI. The CDR3 region is CASSPGTGGGADTQYF. The CDR3 coding sequence is TGTGCCAGCTCACCAGGGACAGGGGGCGGCGCAGATACGCAGTATTTT.

The V and J genes are TRBV19 and TRBJ2-5; weak D call: TRBD2 (6 bases). Per the germline V gene, CDR1 is LNHDA and CDR2 is SQIVND (reference sequence). The CDR3 spans 13 residues. Trimming pared 5 bases from V and 4 bases from J, leaving 11 bases between. This chain's CDR3 is CASSPSGVETQYF. The CDR3 bases are TGTGCCAGTAGTCCTTCGGGGGTAGAGACCCAGTACTTC.

The chain links TRBV28 to TRBJ2-7; TRBD1 matches at 7 bases. Unmatched junction bases numbered 4, after V lost 2 bases and J lost 3 bases. This CDR3 contains 14 residues. Per the germline V gene, CDR1 is MDHEN and CDR2 is SYDVKM. CDR3 sequence reads: CASSLSRQGYEQYF. The CDR3 nucleotides are TGTGCCAGCAGTTTAAGTCGACAGGGCTACGAGCAGTACTTC.

This clone was counted a single time. The gene calls are TRBV19 and TRBJ1-2; 9 nucleotides match TRBD1. The V gene end was trimmed by 5 bases and the J gene end by 3 bases; junction bases not matched to a gene: 4. The CDR3 extends over 14 amino acids. Per the germline V gene, CDR1 is LNHDA and CDR2 is SQIVND (reference sequence). CDR3 in amino acids: CASSADRGDYGYTF. The CDR3 DNA is TGTGCCAGTAGTGCGGACAGGGGAGACTATGGCTACACCTTC.